The TCR beta chain described here comes from a study of T cell repertoires in cytomegalovirus infection. Notes on the study in general: Cumulative frequency (of public TCR beta family members) identified carriers of CMV plus the relevant HLA. In two of eight donors, the top clonotype was HLA-C-restricted CMV-specific.

Per the germline V gene, CDR1 is SGHDT and CDR2 is YYEEEE. The CDR3 runs to 15 residues. V lost 0 bases, J lost 3 bases, and 13 bases lay in between. With regard to this clonotype: Antigen unknown.

From the reads, TCRdb called clonotypes with MiXCR, one entry per CDR3 protein. The profile shows around 530,000 distinct CDR3 sequences, about 25% of them singletons. The receptor comes from a human donor in good health (CMV status not recorded). Some clones in this sample may be carry-over from other donors' samples. What was sequenced was PBMCs. This chain connects TRBV5-6 to TRBJ2-7; TRBD2 is a possible D gene (5 bases). The CDR3 protein is CASSLEAKTIYEQYF. The CDR3 DNA reads as TGTGCCAGCAGCTTGGAGGCGAAGACTATCTACGAGCAGTACTTC.